The rows below give T cell receptor beta chains drawn from one sample of a study of T cells in Graves' hyperthyroidism and ophthalmopathy. TCRdb re-analysed the multiplex PCR reads in MiXCR, keeping a single row per CDR3 protein. The sample gives around 350,000 distinct CDR3 sequences, 13% to 15% of which show up once; approximately 19% is in the top ten. The material sequenced was blood. All receptors derive from a woman in her fifties or sixties with Graves' ophthalmopathy. Each CDR3 is given with its conserved first and last residue. Clone sizes are given selectively: once, few, many, or a class where the clone is expanded.

abundance | len | v_gene | CDR3aa
- | 16 | TRBV11-2 | CASSKGTSGYTGELFF
- | 12 | TRBV20-1 | CSASTGTETQYF
few | 13 | TRBV20-1 | CSATREAKETQYF
many | 14 | TRBV5-1 | CASRHPTSGFNWFF
many | 15 | TRBV28 | CASSPNSGILNEQYF
many | 12 | TRBV10-3 | CAISESGNEQYF
many | 13 | TRBV15 | CATSRVRGHEQYF
once | 14 | TRBV12-3/TRBV12-4 | CASSSSLAAYEQYF
- | 15 | TRBV25-1 | CASSPIAGKQETQYF
- | 15 | TRBV25-1 | CASSEFWTGSYEQYF
many | 14 | TRBV30 | CAWSGTGAGYGYTF
few | 13 | TRBV10-2 | CASSVLTDYEQYF
many | 16 | TRBV3-1 | CASSLQSDPRRSPLHF
many | 13 | TRBV28 | CASSLSLGQPQHF
many | 15 | TRBV20-1 | CSARAHTSSNNEQFF
many | 15 | TRBV5-1 | CASSPDGSNTGELFF
- | 14 | TRBV6-1 | CASRSPGNTGELFF
many | 13 | TRBV7-2 | CASSLTGVHEQFF
many | 15 | TRBV3-1 | CASSQGLAGTYEQYF
- | 12 | TRBV20-1 | CSVSGGSETQYF
- | 13 | TRBV20-1 | CSARDPQRGTQYF
- | 13 | TRBV29-1 | CSVLTTKSHEQYF
few | 18 | TRBV5-5 | CASSLGLAGVPNENEQFF